This is a list of T cell receptor beta chains from one sample in a study of response to subunit inactivated influenza vaccine. Each CDR3 protein gets one entry after TCRdb re-called the RT-PCR reads with MiXCR. The sample lists around 490,000 distinct CDR3 sequences; around 8% were seen once. This material consisted of PBMCs from blood, taken 23 months after vaccination. Every receptor here comes from a man aged 45 to 70 who received an inactivated influenza vaccine. The CDR3 runs from the conserved cysteine through the conserved F or W. D genes are given only for firm matches. The size of a clone is reported for some rows only, either as once, few or many, or as a class for expanded clones.

d_call: TRBD1; clone_size: .; j_call: TRBJ1-2; v_call: TRBV14; cdr3_aa: CASSQGTDYVYTF; cdr3_nt: TGTGCCAGCAGCCAGGGGACAGACTATGTCTACACCTTC
d_call: .; clone_size: few; j_call: TRBJ2-5; v_call: TRBV20-1; cdr3_aa: CSARRLETQYF; cdr3_nt: TGCAGTGCTAGAAGGTTGGAGACCCAGTACTTC
d_call: TRBD1; clone_size: .; j_call: TRBJ2-1; v_call: TRBV5-1; cdr3_aa: CASHVGGTGGYNEQFF; cdr3_nt: TGCGCCAGCCACGTCGGGGGGACAGGGGGATACAATGAGCAGTTCTTC
d_call: .; clone_size: many; j_call: TRBJ2-2; v_call: TRBV10-3; cdr3_aa: CAISQNTGELFF; cdr3_nt: TGTGCCATCAGCCAGAACACCGGGGAGCTGTTTTTT
d_call: TRBD1; clone_size: few; j_call: TRBJ2-3; v_call: TRBV28; cdr3_aa: CASSSSGTGSDTQYF; cdr3_nt: TGTGCCAGCAGTTCCTCCGGGACAGGGTCGGATACGCAGTATTTT
d_call: .; clone_size: few; j_call: TRBJ2-7; v_call: TRBV4-3; cdr3_aa: CASSHLEGYEQYF; cdr3_nt: TGCGCCAGCAGCCACCTAGAAGGTTACGAGCAGTACTTC
d_call: TRBD1; clone_size: few; j_call: TRBJ2-7; v_call: TRBV29-1; cdr3_aa: CSVGDRRNEQYF; cdr3_nt: TGCAGCGTTGGGGACAGAAGGAACGAGCAGTACTTC
d_call: TRBD1; clone_size: few; j_call: TRBJ1-5; v_call: TRBV19; cdr3_aa: CASSISGQSNQPQHF; cdr3_nt: TGTGCCAGTAGTATATCGGGACAGAGCAATCAGCCCCAGCATTTT
d_call: .; clone_size: .; j_call: TRBJ1-6; v_call: TRBV5-8; cdr3_aa: CASSPELRSYNSPLHF; cdr3_nt: TGTGCCAGCAGCCCGGAGCTCCGCTCCTATAATTCACCCCTCCACTTT
d_call: TRBD2; clone_size: .; j_call: TRBJ2-2; v_call: TRBV20-1; cdr3_aa: CSARDIGSGGPNTGELFF; cdr3_nt: TGCAGTGCTAGAGATATCGGTAGCGGGGGGCCTAACACCGGGGAGCTGTTTTTT
d_call: .; clone_size: few; j_call: TRBJ2-3; v_call: TRBV6-2/TRBV6-3; cdr3_aa: CASSMAGLWTDTQYF; cdr3_nt: TGTGCCAGCAGTATGGCCGGGCTTTGGACAGATACGCAGTATTTT
d_call: .; clone_size: many; j_call: TRBJ2-5; v_call: TRBV7-2; cdr3_aa: CASSLELQETQYF; cdr3_nt: TGTGCCAGCAGCTTAGAACTACAAGAGACCCAGTACTTC
d_call: .; clone_size: many; j_call: TRBJ2-7; v_call: TRBV6-5; cdr3_aa: CASSYSEQAPYEQYF; cdr3_nt: TGTGCCAGCAGTTACTCTGAACAGGCACCCTACGAGCAGTACTTC
d_call: TRBD1; clone_size: .; j_call: TRBJ2-7; v_call: TRBV20-1; cdr3_aa: CSAPGTGYLEQYF; cdr3_nt: TGCAGTGCCCCCGGGACAGGGTACTTAGAGCAGTACTTC
d_call: TRBD1; clone_size: .; j_call: TRBJ2-4; v_call: TRBV5-1; cdr3_aa: CASSPNSGTGQNIQYF; cdr3_nt: TGCGCCAGCAGCCCTAATTCCGGGACAGGCCAAAACATTCAGTACTTC
d_call: .; clone_size: few; j_call: TRBJ2-4; v_call: TRBV18; cdr3_aa: CASSPPGRGRDIQYF; cdr3_nt: TGTGCCAGCTCACCACCGGGCAGGGGAAGGGACATTCAGTACTTC
d_call: .; clone_size: few; j_call: TRBJ2-7; v_call: TRBV5-1; cdr3_aa: CASSLDEDSQYEQYF; cdr3_nt: TGCGCCAGCAGCTTGGACGAGGACAGTCAATACGAGCAGTACTTC
d_call: .; clone_size: .; j_call: TRBJ2-7; v_call: TRBV7-2; cdr3_aa: CASSLGGSKNEQYF; cdr3_nt: TGTGCCAGCAGCCTAGGGGGGTCGAAAAACGAGCAGTACTTC
d_call: .; clone_size: many; j_call: TRBJ1-3; v_call: TRBV7-2; cdr3_aa: CASSLSWGNTIYF; cdr3_nt: TGTGCCAGCAGCTTATCATGGGGAAACACCATATATTTT
d_call: .; clone_size: few; j_call: TRBJ2-5; v_call: TRBV11-1; cdr3_aa: CASSLILQGVNLRAKETQYF; cdr3_nt: TGTGCCAGCAGCTTAATTCTTCAGGGAGTCAACCTTCGGGCTAAAGAGACCCAGTACTTC
d_call: .; clone_size: .; j_call: TRBJ1-2; v_call: TRBV12-3/TRBV12-4; cdr3_aa: CASTAMEGSGYTF; cdr3_nt: TGTGCCAGCACTGCTATGGAGGGGAGCGGCTACACCTTC
d_call: .; clone_size: many; j_call: TRBJ1-6; v_call: TRBV27; cdr3_aa: CASSFINSPLHF; cdr3_nt: TGTGCCAGCAGTTTCATTAATTCACCCCTCCACTTT
d_call: TRBD1; clone_size: few; j_call: TRBJ2-1; v_call: TRBV5-1; cdr3_aa: CASSLDPRDRGYNEQFF; cdr3_nt: TGCGCCAGCAGCTTGGATCCCCGGGACAGGGGGTACAATGAGCAGTTCTTC
d_call: TRBD1; clone_size: few; j_call: TRBJ2-3; v_call: TRBV4-2; cdr3_aa: CASSPGTGGPDTQYF; cdr3_nt: TGTGCCAGCAGCCCTGGGACAGGGGGTCCAGATACGCAGTATTTT
d_call: .; clone_size: .; j_call: TRBJ1-1; v_call: TRBV6-5; cdr3_aa: CASSYSRSWKGTEAFF; cdr3_nt: TGTGCCAGCAGTTACTCCCGCAGCTGGAAGGGAACTGAAGCTTTCTTT
d_call: TRBD1; clone_size: once; j_call: TRBJ2-7; v_call: TRBV23-1; cdr3_aa: CASSQSRRRDRASSYEQYF; cdr3_nt: TGCGCCAGCAGTCAATCTCGGCGGAGAGACAGGGCGAGCTCCTACGAGCAGTACTTC
d_call: .; clone_size: .; j_call: TRBJ2-2; v_call: TRBV12-3/TRBV12-4; cdr3_aa: CASEDFPNTGELFF; cdr3_nt: TGTGCCAGCGAGGACTTTCCGAACACCGGGGAGCTGTTTTTT
d_call: TRBD2; clone_size: few; j_call: TRBJ2-7; v_call: TRBV10-3; cdr3_aa: CATAPWLAGNYEQYF; cdr3_nt: TGTGCCACCGCTCCCTGGCTAGCGGGGAACTACGAGCAGTACTTC
d_call: TRBD1; clone_size: few; j_call: TRBJ2-3; v_call: TRBV2; cdr3_aa: CASTRMRSGQGTDTQYF; cdr3_nt: TGTGCCAGCACCCGTATGCGTTCGGGACAGGGAACAGATACGCAGTATTTT